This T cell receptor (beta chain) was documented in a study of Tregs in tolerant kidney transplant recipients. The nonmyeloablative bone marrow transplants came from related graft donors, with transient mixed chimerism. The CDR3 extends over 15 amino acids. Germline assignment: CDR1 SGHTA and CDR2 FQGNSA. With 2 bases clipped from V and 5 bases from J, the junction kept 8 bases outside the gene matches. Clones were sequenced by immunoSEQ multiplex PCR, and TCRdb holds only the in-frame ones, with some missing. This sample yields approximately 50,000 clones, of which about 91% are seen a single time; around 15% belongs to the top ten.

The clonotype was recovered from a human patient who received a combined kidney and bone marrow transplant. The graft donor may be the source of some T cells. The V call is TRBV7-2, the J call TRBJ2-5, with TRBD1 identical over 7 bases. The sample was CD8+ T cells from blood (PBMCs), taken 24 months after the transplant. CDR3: CASSLRQGVGETQYF. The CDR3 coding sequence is TGTGCCAGCAGCTTACGCCAGGGGGTTGGGGAGACCCAGTACTTC.